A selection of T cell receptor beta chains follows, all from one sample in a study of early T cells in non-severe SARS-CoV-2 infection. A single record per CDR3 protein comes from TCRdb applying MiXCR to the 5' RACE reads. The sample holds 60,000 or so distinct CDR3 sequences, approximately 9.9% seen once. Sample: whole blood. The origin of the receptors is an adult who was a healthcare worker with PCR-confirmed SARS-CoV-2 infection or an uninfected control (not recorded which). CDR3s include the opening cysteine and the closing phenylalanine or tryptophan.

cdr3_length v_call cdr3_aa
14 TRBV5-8 CASSSRQGISEQYF
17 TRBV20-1 CSASLSSGPSTIYEQYF
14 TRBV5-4 CASSNRDRAHGYTF
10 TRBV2 CASLLGGYTF
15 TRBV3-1 CASSHPGQPDNEQFF
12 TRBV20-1 CSALGASGGQFF
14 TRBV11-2 CASSLVGSYNEQFF
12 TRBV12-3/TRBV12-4 CASSYVNYGYTF
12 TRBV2 CASSGGNTEAFF
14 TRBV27 CASSLTGQGYEQFF
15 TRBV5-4 CASSLGGQGDYGYTF
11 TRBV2 CARRDSYGYTF
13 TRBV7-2 CASSLETGNTIYF
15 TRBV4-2 CASSLQGDPGEKLFF
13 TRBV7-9 CASSLPGGYEQYF